This is a list of T cell receptor beta chains from one sample in a study of blood T cell repertoires in COVID-19. Using immunoSEQ multiplex PCR, the repertoire was profiled, and TCRdb retains in-frame clones only, with some absent. The data contain about 140,000 clones, about 80% of them seen just once; the ten biggest clones take up 2.5% to 3%. The sequenced material came from PBMCs or T cells enriched from blood (not recorded which). The receptor source for this set is a woman aged 50 to 60 who had recovered from COVID-19. Both conserved end residues are part of each CDR3. A D gene is named only where the DNA matches it firmly. Rows give clone size only sometimes, using once, few, many, or a class for an expanded clone.

D gene	J gene	clone size	V gene	CDR3 protein	CDR3 DNA
.	TRBJ1-2	.	TRBV6-5	CASSNRQLYGYTF	TGTGCCAGCAGTAACAGACAGCTCTATGGCTACACCTTC
.	TRBJ1-4	.	TRBV19	CASIPTGGNEKLFF	TGTGCCAGTATCCCGACAGGCGGGAATGAAAAACTGTTTTTT
.	TRBJ2-7	once	TRBV24-1	CATSETGASYEQYF	TGTGCCACCAGTGAGACTGGCGCTTCCTACGAGCAGTACTTC
.	TRBJ1-1	few	TRBV6-5	CASIRSGGMNTEAFF	TGTGCCAGCATCCGATCGGGTGGAATGAACACTGAAGCTTTCTTT
.	TRBJ1-2	.	TRBV6-5	CASSLVGNYGYTF	TGTGCCAGCAGTCTGGTCGGTAACTATGGCTACACCTTC
.	TRBJ1-1	few	TRBV3-1/TRBV3-2	CASSQAPSRTEAFF	TGTGCCAGCAGCCAGGCACCTTCTCGTACTGAAGCTTTCTTT
TRBD1	TRBJ1-5	once	TRBV19	CASGYGGRGHQPQHF	TGTGCCAGTGGCTATGGAGGCAGGGGGCATCAGCCCCAGCATTTT
TRBD1	TRBJ1-2	.	TRBV29-1	CSVRTGIPYGYTF	TGCAGCGTTCGGACAGGGATTCCCTATGGCTACACCTTC
TRBD2	TRBJ2-1	.	TRBV9	CASSVPGLAGNEQFF	TGTGCCAGCAGCGTCCCGGGACTAGCCGGCAATGAGCAGTTCTTC
TRBD1	TRBJ1-1	few	TRBV3-1/TRBV3-2	CASSPQPGQGNTEAFF	TGTGCCAGCAGCCCTCAACCGGGACAGGGGAACACTGAAGCTTTCTTT
.	TRBJ2-7	.	TRBV30	CAWTPGTSVYEQYF	TGTGCCTGGACCCCAGGGACTTCGGTCTACGAGCAGTACTTC